This T cell receptor (beta chain) was identified during a study of PD-1 blockade in classical Hodgkin lymphoma. Time point of the sample: cycle 4 day 1 (C4D1), after less than 7 weeks of nivolumab. Every patient experienced relapse after autologous stem cell transplantation, and brentuximab vedotin exposure varied. Profiled with immunoSEQ multiplex PCR; TCRdb holds only in-frame clones, not every one. The sample records tens of thousands of clones, about nine tenths being singletons. This clone was seen a few times. The specimen was peripheral blood mononuclear cells (PBMCs), collected before the fourth cycle of nivolumab. This receptor was identified in a human donor with classical Hodgkin lymphoma.

The CDR3, as DNA: TGTGCCAGCACCGAACGACAGGGGGCACAGCCCCAGCATTTT. Amino acids: CASTERQGAQPQHF. The chain couples TRBV27 to TRBJ1-5, with 10 bases that match TRBD1. Germline V gene sequence: CDR1 MNHEY, CDR2 SMNVEV (reference sequence). V shed 7 bases and J 7 bases; nucleotides not matched to a gene: 7. The CDR3 length is 14 residues.